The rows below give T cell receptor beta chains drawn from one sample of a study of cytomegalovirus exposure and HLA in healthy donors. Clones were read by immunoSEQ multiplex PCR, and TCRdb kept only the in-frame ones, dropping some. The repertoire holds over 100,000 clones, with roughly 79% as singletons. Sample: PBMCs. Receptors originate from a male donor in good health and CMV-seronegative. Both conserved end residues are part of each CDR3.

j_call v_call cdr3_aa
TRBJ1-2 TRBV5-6 CASSLDRGWATGPGYTF
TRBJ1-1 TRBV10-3 CASTGANTEAFF
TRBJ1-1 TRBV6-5 CASTRRTEAFF
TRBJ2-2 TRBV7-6 CASSVRGAGELFF
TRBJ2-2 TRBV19 CASNPQVNTGELFF
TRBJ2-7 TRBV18 CASSPGTGHEQYF
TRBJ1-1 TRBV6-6 CASSYSQGARTEAFF
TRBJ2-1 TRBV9 CASSPFGSGGNNEQFF
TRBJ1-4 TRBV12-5 CASGSPGQGPANEKLFF
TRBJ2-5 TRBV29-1 CSVPGTGGETQYF
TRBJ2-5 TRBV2 CASSDRSQMETQYF
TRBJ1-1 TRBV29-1 CSVRTGGNTEAFF
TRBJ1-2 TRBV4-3 CASSQARGYGYTF
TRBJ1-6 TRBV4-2 CASSQEGGVDNSPLHF
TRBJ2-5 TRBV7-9 CASSPPTARIQETQYF
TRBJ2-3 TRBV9 CASSPGGGGDTQYF
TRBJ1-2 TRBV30 CAWTLTEYGYTF
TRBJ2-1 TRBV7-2 CASSFAGQSFEEQFF
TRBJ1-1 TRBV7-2 CASSPLLPGNTEAFF
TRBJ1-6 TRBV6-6 CACGEGGSPLHF
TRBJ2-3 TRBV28 CASSSPGQSTDTQYF
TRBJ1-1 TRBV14 CASSRQGYTEAFF
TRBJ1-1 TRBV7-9 CASSLAQRLGRSRGRAFF